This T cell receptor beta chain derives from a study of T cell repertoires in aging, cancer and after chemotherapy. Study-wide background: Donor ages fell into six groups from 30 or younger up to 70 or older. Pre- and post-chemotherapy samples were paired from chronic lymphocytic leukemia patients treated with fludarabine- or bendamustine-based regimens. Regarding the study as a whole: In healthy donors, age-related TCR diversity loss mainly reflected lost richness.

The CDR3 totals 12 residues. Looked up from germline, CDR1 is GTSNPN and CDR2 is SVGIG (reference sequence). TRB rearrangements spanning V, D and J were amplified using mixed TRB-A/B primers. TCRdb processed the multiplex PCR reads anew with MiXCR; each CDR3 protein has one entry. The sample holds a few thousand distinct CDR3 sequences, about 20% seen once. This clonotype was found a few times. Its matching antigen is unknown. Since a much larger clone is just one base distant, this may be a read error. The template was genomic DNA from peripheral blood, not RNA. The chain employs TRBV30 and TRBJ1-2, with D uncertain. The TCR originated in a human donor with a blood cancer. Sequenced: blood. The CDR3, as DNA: TGTGCCTGGAGTGTACTGACGTCTGGCTACAACTTC. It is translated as CAWSVLTSGYNF.